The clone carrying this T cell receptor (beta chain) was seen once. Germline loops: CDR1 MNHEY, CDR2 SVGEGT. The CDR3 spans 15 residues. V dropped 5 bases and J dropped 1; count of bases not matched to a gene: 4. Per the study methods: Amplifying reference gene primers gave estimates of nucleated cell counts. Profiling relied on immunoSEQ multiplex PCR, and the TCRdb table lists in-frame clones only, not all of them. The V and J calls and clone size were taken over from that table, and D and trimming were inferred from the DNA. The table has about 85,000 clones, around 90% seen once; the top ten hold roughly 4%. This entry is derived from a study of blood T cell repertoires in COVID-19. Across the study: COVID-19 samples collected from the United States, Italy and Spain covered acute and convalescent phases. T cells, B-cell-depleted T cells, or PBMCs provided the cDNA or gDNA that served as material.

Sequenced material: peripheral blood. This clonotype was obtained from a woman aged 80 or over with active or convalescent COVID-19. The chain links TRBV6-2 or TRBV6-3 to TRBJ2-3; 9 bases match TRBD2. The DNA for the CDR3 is TGTGCCAGCAGTAGCGTAGCGGGGGGCACAGATACGCAGTATTTT. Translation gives CASSSVAGGTDTQYF.